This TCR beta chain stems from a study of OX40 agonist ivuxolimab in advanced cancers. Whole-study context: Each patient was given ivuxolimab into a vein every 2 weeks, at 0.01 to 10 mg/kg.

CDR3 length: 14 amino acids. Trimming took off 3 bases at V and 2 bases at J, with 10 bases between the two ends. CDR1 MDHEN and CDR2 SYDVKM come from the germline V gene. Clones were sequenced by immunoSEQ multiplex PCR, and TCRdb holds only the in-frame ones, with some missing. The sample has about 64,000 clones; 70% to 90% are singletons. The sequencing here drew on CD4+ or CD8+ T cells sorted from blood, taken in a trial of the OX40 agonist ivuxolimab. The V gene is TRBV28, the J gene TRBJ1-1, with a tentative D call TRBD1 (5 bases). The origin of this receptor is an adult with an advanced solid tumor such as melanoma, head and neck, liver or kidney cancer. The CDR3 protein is CASSFEGVNTEAFF. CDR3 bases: TGTGCCAGCAGTTTTGAAGGGGTCAACACTGAAGCTTTCTTT. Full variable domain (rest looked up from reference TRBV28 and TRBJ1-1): DVKVTQSSRYLVKRTGEKVFLECVQDMDHENMFWYRQDPGLGLRLIYFSYDVKMKEKGDIPEGYSVSREKKERFSLILESASTNQTSMYLCASSFEGVNTEAFFGQGTRLTVV.